This TCR beta chain was sequenced in a study of early T cells in non-severe SARS-CoV-2 infection. The wider study: With bulk RNA from unsorted whole blood as input, sequencing yielded unpaired chains.

Unique molecular identifiers were affixed to single, distinct cDNA molecules. TCRdb fed the 5' RACE reads into MiXCR, producing one record per CDR3 protein. Seen here are over 55,000 distinct CDR3 sequences, 12% observed once, and the top ten hold 0.95% to 1.5%. Findings of the study overall: The study's VDJdb matching favored anti-spike CD8 responses and missed private and CD4 specificities.

Trimming left V 5 bases short and J 3 bases short, with 17 bases between. The CDR3 totals 15 residues. This clonotype was counted many times. No antigen is known for it. Sequenced: whole blood. The chain links TRBV12-3 or TRBV12-4 to TRBJ2-7; no clear D. The sequence derives from an adult who was a healthcare worker with PCR-confirmed SARS-CoV-2 infection or an uninfected control (not recorded which). The CDR3 bases are TGTGCCAGCAGTGCGGCAACCTCCATGTTCTACGAGCAGTACTTC. Its translation: CASSAATSMFYEQYF.